Listed below are T cell receptor beta chains from one sample, sequenced in a study of T cells in Graves' hyperthyroidism and ophthalmopathy. TCRdb re-derived calls from the multiplex PCR reads in MiXCR, one entry per CDR3 protein. The sample contains roughly 750,000 distinct CDR3 sequences, 16% of which appear only once. Sequencing was done on a sample of blood. Receptors were obtained from a man in his late teens or twenties with Graves' hyperthyroidism. Both conserved end residues are part of each CDR3. Fields, in order: CDR3 length, clone size, D gene, J gene, V gene, CDR3 protein, CDR3 DNA. The D gene is left open where the match is weak. Clone size, where shown, is once, few, many, or a class for clones that have expanded.

>14|many|TRBD2|TRBJ2-7|TRBV20-1
CSARTRLAGSEQYF
TGCAGTGCTAGGACCCGACTAGCGGGAAGCGAGCAGTACTTC
>16|few|NA|TRBJ2-2|TRBV5-1
CASSIGGPSNTGELFF
TGCGCCAGCTCCATTGGGGGACCCTCGAACACCGGGGAGCTGTTTTTT
>14|few|NA|TRBJ2-5|TRBV6-2/TRBV6-3
CASSSIGTGETQYF
TGTGCCAGCAGTTCCATTGGGACCGGAGAGACCCAGTACTTC
>15|NA|NA|TRBJ2-7|TRBV28
CTSSGTGVGSYEQYF
TGTACCAGCAGCGGCACGGGTGTGGGTTCCTACGAGCAGTACTTC
>14|few|TRBD1|TRBJ2-1|TRBV12-3/TRBV12-4
CASSLVLAGGEQFF
TGTGCCAGCAGTTTAGTACTGGCAGGGGGAGAGCAGTTCTTC
>15|few|NA|TRBJ2-7|TRBV4-1
CASSQEAGQSREQYF
TGCGCCAGCAGCCAAGAGGCGGGACAATCGCGGGAGCAGTACTTC
>14|few|NA|TRBJ2-7|TRBV7-2
CASSLLADSYEQYF
TGTGCCAGCAGCTTACTAGCCGACTCCTACGAGCAGTACTTC
>12|NA|NA|TRBJ1-2|TRBV28
CAIQSLRWGYTF
TGTGCCATCCAATCCCTCCGATGGGGCTACACCTTC
>16|many|TRBD1|TRBJ2-7|TRBV28
CASSSPGQVVSYEQYF
TGTGCCAGCAGTTCCCCCGGACAGGTGGTTTCCTACGAGCAGTACTTC
>14|few|NA|TRBJ2-7|TRBV5-1
CASSPATATYEQYF
TGCGCCAGCTCCCCGGCCACAGCAACCTACGAGCAGTACTTC
>15|NA|NA|TRBJ2-7|TRBV18
CASSPLAGHNYEQYF
TGTGCCAGCTCACCTCTGGCAGGGCATAACTACGAGCAGTACTTC
>13|few|TRBD1|TRBJ2-3|TRBV28
CASSRTGVDTQYF
TGTGCCAGCAGTAGGACAGGGGTAGATACGCAGTATTTT
>13|NA|TRBD1|TRBJ1-4|TRBV29-1
CSTSGTGGEKLFF
TGCAGCACCTCCGGGACAGGGGGTGAAAAACTGTTTTTT
>13|few|NA|TRBJ1-2|TRBV25-1
CASTSFGGGGYTF
TGTGCCAGCACCTCGTTCGGGGGAGGTGGCTACACCTTC
>16|many|TRBD2|TRBJ2-7|TRBV7-2
CASSWGTSGSSYEQYF
TGTGCCAGCAGCTGGGGGACTAGCGGGAGCTCCTACGAGCAGTACTTC
>15|many|NA|TRBJ2-2|TRBV11-2
CASSIWGASTGELFF
TGTGCCAGCAGTATCTGGGGCGCGAGCACCGGGGAGCTGTTTTTT
>14|few|NA|TRBJ1-2|TRBV28
CASRTTHRNYGYTF
TGTGCCAGCAGGACGACCCACAGAAACTATGGCTACACCTTC
>13|NA|NA|TRBJ2-3|TRBV29-1
CSVQGGSTDTQYF
TGCAGCGTACAGGGGGGGAGCACAGATACGCAGTATTTT
>15|many|NA|TRBJ2-1|TRBV20-1
CSARERFGPYNEQFF
TGCAGTGCTAGAGAAAGGTTCGGACCGTACAATGAGCAGTTCTTC
>14|once|NA|TRBJ1-1|TRBV20-1
CSARLGHLNTEAFF
TGCAGTGCTAGACTGGGTCACCTGAACACTGAAGCTTTCTTT
>13|few|NA|TRBJ2-7|TRBV20-1
CSARDSGWYEQYF
TGCAGTGCTAGAGATTCGGGGTGGTACGAGCAGTACTTC
>12|NA|NA|TRBJ1-2|TRBV4-3
CASSQEGRGYTF
TGCGCCAGCAGCCAAGAAGGGAGAGGCTACACCTTC
>12|many|NA|TRBJ1-5|TRBV2
CASSEVPAPQHF
TGTGCCAGCAGTGAAGTCCCTGCGCCCCAGCATTTT
>15|NA|TRBD1|TRBJ2-6|TRBV7-9
CASSSRDRGDNVLTF
TGTGCCAGCAGCTCCCGGGACAGGGGAGACAACGTCCTGACTTTC
>13|NA|NA|TRBJ1-1|TRBV12-3/TRBV12-4
CASRGGYYTEAFF
TGTGCCAGCAGAGGAGGGTACTACACTGAAGCTTTCTTT
>12|many|NA|TRBJ2-5|TRBV30
CAWSWSDETQYF
TGTGCCTGGAGTTGGTCAGATGAGACCCAGTACTTC
>14|NA|NA|TRBJ2-3|TRBV4-3
CASSQELKTDTQYF
TGCGCCAGCAGCCAGGAACTTAAAACAGATACGCAGTATTTT
>14|many|TRBD1|TRBJ2-7|TRBV2
CASAPGQGLGEQYF
TGTGCCAGCGCACCGGGACAGGGTCTGGGTGAGCAGTACTTC
>15|NA|NA|TRBJ2-5|TRBV20-1
CSARGVGGREETQYF
TGCAGTGCTAGAGGGGTGGGAGGCAGGGAAGAGACCCAGTACTTC
>12|few|NA|TRBJ2-4|TRBV24-1
CATSDLTGIQHF
TGTGCCACCAGTGATTTGACCGGTATTCAGCACTTC
>16|many|TRBD2|TRBJ2-1|TRBV18
CASSPSLAGHYNEQFF
TGTGCCAGCTCACCCTCCCTAGCGGGTCACTACAATGAGCAGTTCTTC
>12|few|NA|TRBJ2-7|TRBV10-3
CATSPVRKEQYF
TGTGCCACCTCTCCGGTTAGGAAGGAGCAGTACTTC
>15|NA|TRBD2|TRBJ2-5|TRBV12-3/TRBV12-4
CASSLTGTSGSNQYF
TGTGCCAGCAGTTTAACCGGGACTAGCGGTTCAAACCAGTACTTC
>14|many|TRBD1|TRBJ2-2|TRBV12-3/TRBV12-4
CASSQTGDTGELFF
TGTGCCAGCAGTCAAACAGGGGACACCGGGGAGCTGTTTTTT
>13|NA|NA|TRBJ2-3|TRBV6-2/TRBV6-3
CASHGSHLDTQYF
TGTGCCAGCCACGGGAGTCATTTAGATACGCAGTATTTT
>15|few|NA|TRBJ1-1|TRBV10-1
CASSELPGSNTEAFF
TGCGCCAGCAGTGAGCTTCCAGGCTCGAACACTGAAGCTTTCTTT
>13|many|NA|TRBJ2-5|TRBV2
CASSDGGKETQYF
TGTGCCAGCAGTGACGGCGGTAAAGAGACCCAGTACTTC
>12|many|NA|TRBJ2-3|TRBV12-3/TRBV12-4
CASGASTDTQYF
TGTGCCAGCGGGGCTAGCACAGATACGCAGTATTTT
>17|few|TRBD2|TRBJ2-2|TRBV15
CATSSGGLAENTGELFF
TGTGCCACCAGCAGCGGCGGGCTAGCGGAAAACACCGGGGAGCTGTTTTTT
>16|NA|TRBD2|TRBJ2-5|TRBV11-1
CASSLISGADQETQYF
TGTGCCAGCAGCTTAATTAGCGGGGCTGATCAAGAGACCCAGTACTTC
>14|NA|TRBD2|TRBJ2-2|TRBV6-1
CASRSGGPTGELFF
TGTGCCAGCAGATCGGGAGGGCCCACCGGGGAGCTGTTTTTT
>14|few|NA|TRBJ2-7|TRBV6-1
CASHEVGGTYEQYF
TGTGCCAGCCATGAAGTGGGGGGAACCTACGAGCAGTACTTC
>15|NA|NA|TRBJ2-1|TRBV10-3
CAISEPGHKGNEQFF
TGTGCCATCAGTGAGCCGGGACATAAGGGGAATGAGCAGTTCTTC
>16|many|NA|TRBJ2-3|TRBV27
CASSLSRGLGPDTQYF
TGTGCCAGCAGTTTAAGCAGAGGGTTAGGGCCAGATACGCAGTATTTT
>16|many|NA|TRBJ2-1|TRBV28
CASTLARLGHRNEQFF
TGTGCCAGCACGCTTGCCCGCCTGGGCCACAGGAATGAGCAGTTCTTC
>12|once|NA|TRBJ1-6|TRBV2
CALGQGSSPLHF
TGTGCCCTAGGGCAGGGCAGTTCACCCCTCCACTTT
>17|many|TRBD1|TRBJ2-2|TRBV6-6
CASSYDNRGLSTGELFF
TGTGCCAGCAGTTACGATAACAGGGGGCTTAGCACCGGGGAGCTGTTTTTT
>14|NA|TRBD1|TRBJ1-1|TRBV20-1
CSAANRGRGTEAFF
TGCAGTGCAGCAAACAGGGGGAGAGGCACTGAAGCTTTCTTT
>13|many|NA|TRBJ1-6|TRBV12-3/TRBV12-4
CASSRGRALPLHF
TGTGCCAGCAGCCGAGGCAGGGCTTTACCCCTCCACTTT
>15|NA|TRBD2|TRBJ2-1|TRBV10-3
CAISLLAGRVDEQFF
TGTGCCATCAGTCTTTTAGCCGGGAGGGTAGATGAGCAGTTCTTC
>8|NA|NA|TRBJ2-7|TRBV10-1
CACHKQYF
TGCGCCTGTCACAAGCAGTACTTC
>13|NA|NA|TRBJ2-7|TRBV6-1
CASTTARIEEQYF
TGTGCCAGCACTACTGCCCGGATTGAGGAGCAGTACTTC
>15|many|NA|TRBJ2-7|TRBV6-2/TRBV6-3
CASSQDRTASYEQYF
TGTGCCAGCAGTCAGGACCGGACTGCATCCTACGAGCAGTACTTC